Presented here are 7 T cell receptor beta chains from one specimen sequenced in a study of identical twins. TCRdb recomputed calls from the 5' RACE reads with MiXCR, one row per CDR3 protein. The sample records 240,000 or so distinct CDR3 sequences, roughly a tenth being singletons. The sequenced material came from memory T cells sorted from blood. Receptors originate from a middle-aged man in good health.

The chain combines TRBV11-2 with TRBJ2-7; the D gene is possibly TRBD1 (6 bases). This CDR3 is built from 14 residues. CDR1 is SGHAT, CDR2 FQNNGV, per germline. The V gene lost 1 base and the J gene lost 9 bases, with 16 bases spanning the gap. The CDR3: CASSLVGTRDGQYF. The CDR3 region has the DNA TGTGCCAGCAGCTTAGTGGGGACAAGGGATGGGCAGTACTTC.

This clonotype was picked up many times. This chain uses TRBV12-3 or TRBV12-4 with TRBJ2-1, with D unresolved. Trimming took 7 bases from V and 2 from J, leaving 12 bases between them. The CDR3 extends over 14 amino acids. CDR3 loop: CASTRHQTYNEQFF. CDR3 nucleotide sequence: TGTGCCAGCACCCGACATCAAACCTACAATGAGCAGTTCTTC.

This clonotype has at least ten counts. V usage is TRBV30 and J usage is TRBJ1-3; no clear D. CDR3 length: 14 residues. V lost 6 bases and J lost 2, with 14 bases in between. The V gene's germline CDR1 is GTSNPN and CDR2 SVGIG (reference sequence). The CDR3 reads CACQEAYAGNTIYF. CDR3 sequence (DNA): TGTGCCTGCCAAGAGGCCTATGCTGGAAACACCATATATTTT. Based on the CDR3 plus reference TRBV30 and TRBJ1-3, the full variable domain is SQTIHQWPATLVQPVGSPLSLECTVEGTSNPNLYWYRQAAGRGLQLLFYSVGIGQISSEVPQNLSASRPQDRQFILSSKKLLLSDSGFYLCACQEAYAGNTIYFGEGSWLTVV.

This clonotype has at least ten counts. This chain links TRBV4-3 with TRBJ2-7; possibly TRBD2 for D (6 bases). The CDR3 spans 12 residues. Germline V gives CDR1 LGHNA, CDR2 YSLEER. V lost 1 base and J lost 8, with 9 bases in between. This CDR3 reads CASSQGTTKQYF. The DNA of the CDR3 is TGCGCCAGCAGCCAAGGGACTACCAAGCAGTACTTC.

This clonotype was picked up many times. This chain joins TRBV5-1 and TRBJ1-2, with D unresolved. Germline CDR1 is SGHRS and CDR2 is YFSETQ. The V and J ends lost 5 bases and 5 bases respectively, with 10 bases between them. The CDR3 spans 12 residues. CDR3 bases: TGCGCCAGCAGGGAGGGTTTGTATGGCTACACCTTC. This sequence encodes CASREGLYGYTF.

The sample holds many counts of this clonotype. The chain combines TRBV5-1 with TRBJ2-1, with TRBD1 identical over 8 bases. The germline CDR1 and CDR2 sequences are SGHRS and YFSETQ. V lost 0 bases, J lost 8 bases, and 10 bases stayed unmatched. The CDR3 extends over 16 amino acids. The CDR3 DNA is TGCGCCAGCAGCTTGGCGGGCAGGGGGCTCGTCGATGAGCAGTTCTTC. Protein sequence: CASSLAGRGLVDEQFF.

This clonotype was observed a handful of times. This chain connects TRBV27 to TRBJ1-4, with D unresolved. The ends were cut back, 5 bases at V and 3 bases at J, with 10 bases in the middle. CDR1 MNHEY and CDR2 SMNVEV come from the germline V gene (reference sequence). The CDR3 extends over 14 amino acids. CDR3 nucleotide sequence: TGTGCCAGCAGTCCCCGGTTTGCTAATGAAAAACTGTTTTTT. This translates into CASSPRFANEKLFF.